This TCR beta chain was sequenced during a study of blood T cell repertoires in COVID-19. At the level of the study: Material from acute and convalescent COVID-19 was sourced from the United States, Italy and Spain. T cells, B-cell-depleted T cells, or PBMCs supplied cDNA or gDNA.

Authors' processing steps: Scientists estimated how many nucleated cells there were by amplifying reference gene primers. The repertoire was sequenced with immunoSEQ multiplex PCR; TCRdb's copy has only in-frame clones and lacks some. That table is the source of V, J and clone size, and D and trimming were worked out from the DNA. The sample includes almost 300,000 clones, about nine tenths of them seen just once. It was during active infection that Seattle patients were enrolled and then longitudinally followed. The CDR3 spans 13 residues. From germline, CDR1 is MNHNY and CDR2 SVGAGI (reference sequence). The V end was cut by 0 bases, the J end by 4 bases, with 6 bases between.

This chain connects TRBV6-6 to TRBJ1-1; D might be TRBD1 (5 bases). Material for sequencing was peripheral blood. The source is a woman under 40 with COVID-19, enrolled during active disease. CDR3 sequence reads: CASSYSQATEAFF. DNA for the CDR3: TGTGCCAGCAGTTACTCACAGGCCACTGAAGCTTTCTTT.